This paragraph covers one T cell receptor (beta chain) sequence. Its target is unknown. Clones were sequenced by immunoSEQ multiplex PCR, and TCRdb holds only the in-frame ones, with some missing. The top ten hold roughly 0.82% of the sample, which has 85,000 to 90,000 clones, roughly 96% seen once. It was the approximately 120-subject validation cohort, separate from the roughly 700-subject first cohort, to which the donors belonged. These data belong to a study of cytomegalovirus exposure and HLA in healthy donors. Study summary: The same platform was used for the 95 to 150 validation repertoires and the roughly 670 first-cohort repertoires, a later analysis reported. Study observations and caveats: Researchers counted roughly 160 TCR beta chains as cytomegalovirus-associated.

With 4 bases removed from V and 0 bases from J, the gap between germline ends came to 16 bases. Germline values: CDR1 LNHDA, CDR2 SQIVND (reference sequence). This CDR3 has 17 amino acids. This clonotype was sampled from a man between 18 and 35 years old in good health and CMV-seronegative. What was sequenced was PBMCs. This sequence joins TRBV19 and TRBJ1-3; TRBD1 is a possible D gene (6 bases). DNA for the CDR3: TGTGCCAGTAGTAGCCCGGGACAACCGAGCTCTGGAAACACCATATATTTT. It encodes CASSSPGQPSSGNTIYF.